The sequence of this T cell receptor (beta chain) was determined in a study of human T cells and chemical hapten exposure. This clonotype was counted many times. TCRdb processed the RACE reads anew with MiXCR; each CDR3 protein has one entry. This sample has roughly 100,000 distinct CDR3 sequences, with roughly an eighth found just once. As for time point: pre-sensitization, week 0. Stated treatment: therapeutic diphenylcyclopropenone sensitization with weekly scalp DPC. The length of the CDR3 is 15 residues. The junction had 7 bases not matched to a gene; V was cut back by 4 bases and J by 2 bases. CDR1 and CDR2 from the germline V gene are MDHEN and SYDVKM.

The source was whole blood, collected in connection with sensitization to the hapten diphenylcyclopropenone (DPC). This sequence joins TRBV28 and TRBJ2-7, with 8 bases that match TRBD2. This receptor was identified in a woman between 45 and 65 years old with alopecia areata. Some clones in this sample may be carry-over from other donors' samples. This CDR3 is CASSYRISGAYEQYF. Here the CDR3 DNA reads TGTGCCAGCAGTTACCGGATTAGCGGGGCCTACGAGCAGTACTTC. The whole variable domain, remainder taken from reference TRBV28 and TRBJ2-7, is DVKVTQSSRYLVKRTGEKVFLECVQDMDHENMFWYRQDPGLGLRLIYFSYDVKMKEKGDIPEGYSVSREKKERFSLILESASTNQTSMYLCASSYRISGAYEQYFGPGTRLTVT.